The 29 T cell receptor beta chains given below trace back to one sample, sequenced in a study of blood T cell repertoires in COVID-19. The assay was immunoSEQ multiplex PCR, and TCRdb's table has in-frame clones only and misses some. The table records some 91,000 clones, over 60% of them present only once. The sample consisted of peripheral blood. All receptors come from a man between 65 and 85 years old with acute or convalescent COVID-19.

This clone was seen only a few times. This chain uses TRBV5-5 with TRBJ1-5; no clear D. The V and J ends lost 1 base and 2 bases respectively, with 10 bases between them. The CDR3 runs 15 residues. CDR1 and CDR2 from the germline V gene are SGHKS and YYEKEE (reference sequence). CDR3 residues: CASSLWAEGNQPQHF. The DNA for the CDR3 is TGTGCCAGCAGCTTGTGGGCAGAAGGCAATCAGCCCCAGCATTTT.

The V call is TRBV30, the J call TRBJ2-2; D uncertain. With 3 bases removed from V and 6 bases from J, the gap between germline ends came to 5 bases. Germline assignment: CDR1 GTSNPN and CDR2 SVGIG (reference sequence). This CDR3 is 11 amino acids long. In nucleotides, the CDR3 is TGTGCCTGGAGCCCGGCCGGGGAGCTGTTTTTT. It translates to CAWSPAGELFF.

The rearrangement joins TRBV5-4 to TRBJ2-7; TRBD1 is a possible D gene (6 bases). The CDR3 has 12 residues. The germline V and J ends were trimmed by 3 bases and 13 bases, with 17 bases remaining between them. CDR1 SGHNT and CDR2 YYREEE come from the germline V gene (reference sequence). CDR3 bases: TGTGCCAGCAGCTCCCAATGGGGGCATTTCTACTTC. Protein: CASSSQWGHFYF.

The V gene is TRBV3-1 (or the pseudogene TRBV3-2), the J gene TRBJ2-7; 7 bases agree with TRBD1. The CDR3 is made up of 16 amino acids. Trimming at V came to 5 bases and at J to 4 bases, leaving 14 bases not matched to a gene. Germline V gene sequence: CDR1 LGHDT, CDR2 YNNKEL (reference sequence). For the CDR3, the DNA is TGTGCCAGCAGCGAAGGAATCGGGACAGAAGCTTACGAGCAGTACTTC. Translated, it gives CASSEGIGTEAYEQYF.

As DNA, the CDR3 is TGTGCCAGCAGCTTGCGGGGGGGGCGCGCAGAGACCCAGTACTTC. Residues: CASSLRGGRAETQYF. The chain couples TRBV5-8 to TRBJ2-5; TRBD2 matches 8 bases. V lost 1 base and J lost 4; bases outside the gene matches: 6. CDR1 and CDR2 (germline): SGHTS, YDEGEE. CDR3 size: 15 residues.

CDR3 region: CASSEGQGRRGYTF. CDR3 coding DNA: TGTGCCAGCAGTGAAGGACAGGGGCGAAGGGGCTACACCTTC. The V and J genes are TRBV25-1 and TRBJ1-2; 9 bases match TRBD1. The CDR3 runs to 14 residues. V lost 2 bases, J lost 8 bases, and 6 bases stayed unmatched. Germline V lookup: CDR1 MGHDK, CDR2 SYGVNS.

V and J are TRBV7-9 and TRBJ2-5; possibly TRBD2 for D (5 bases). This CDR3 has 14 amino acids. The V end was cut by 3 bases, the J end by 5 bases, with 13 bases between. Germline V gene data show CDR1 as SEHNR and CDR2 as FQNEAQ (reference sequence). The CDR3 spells CASSFPPPGETQYF. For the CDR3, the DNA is TGTGCCAGCAGCTTCCCACCCCCGGGGGAGACCCAGTACTTC.

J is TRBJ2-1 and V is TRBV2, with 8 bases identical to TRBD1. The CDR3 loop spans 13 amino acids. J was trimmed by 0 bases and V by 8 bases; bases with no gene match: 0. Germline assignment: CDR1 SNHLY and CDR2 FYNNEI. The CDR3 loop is CASQGASYNEQFF. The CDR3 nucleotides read TGTGCCAGCCAGGGGGCCTCCTACAATGAGCAGTTCTTC.

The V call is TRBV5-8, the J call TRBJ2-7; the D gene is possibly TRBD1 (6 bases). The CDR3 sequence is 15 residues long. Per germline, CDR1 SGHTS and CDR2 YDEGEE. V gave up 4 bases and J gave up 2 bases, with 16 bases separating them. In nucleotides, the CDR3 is TGTGCCAGCAGCGTGAGGACAGTCCTCCCCTACGAGCAGTACGTC. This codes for CASSVRTVLPYEQYV.

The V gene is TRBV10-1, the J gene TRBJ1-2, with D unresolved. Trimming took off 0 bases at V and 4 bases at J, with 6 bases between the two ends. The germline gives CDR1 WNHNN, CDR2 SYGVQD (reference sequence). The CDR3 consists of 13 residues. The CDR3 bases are TGCGCCAGCAGTGAGTCACTTCCCTATGGCTACACCTTC. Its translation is CASSESLPYGYTF.

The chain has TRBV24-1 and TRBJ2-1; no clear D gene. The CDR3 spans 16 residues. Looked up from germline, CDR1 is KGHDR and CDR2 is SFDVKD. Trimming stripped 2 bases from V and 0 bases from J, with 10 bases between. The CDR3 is CATSDYTSSSYNEQFF. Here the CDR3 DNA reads TGTGCCACCAGTGATTATACGTCCAGCTCCTACAATGAGCAGTTCTTC.

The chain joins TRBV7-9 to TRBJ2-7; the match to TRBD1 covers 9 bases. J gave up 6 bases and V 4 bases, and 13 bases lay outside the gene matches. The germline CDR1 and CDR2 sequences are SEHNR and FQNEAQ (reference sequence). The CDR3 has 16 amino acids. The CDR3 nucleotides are TGTGCCAGCAGCTCATCTGAACAGGGGGCTGTTGGCGAGCAGTACTTC. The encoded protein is CASSSSEQGAVGEQYF. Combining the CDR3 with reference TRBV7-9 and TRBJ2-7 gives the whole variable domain DTGVSQNPRHKITKRGQNVTFRCDPISEHNRLYWYRQTLGQGPEFLTYFQNEAQLEKSRLLSDRFSAERPKGSFSTLEIQRTEQGDSAMYLCASSSSEQGAVGEQYFGPGTRLTVT.

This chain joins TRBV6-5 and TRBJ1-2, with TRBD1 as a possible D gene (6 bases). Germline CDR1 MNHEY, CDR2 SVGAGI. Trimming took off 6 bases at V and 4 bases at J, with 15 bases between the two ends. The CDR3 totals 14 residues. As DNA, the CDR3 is TGTGCCAGCAGCGACGAACAGGGTCCCTATGGCTACACCTTC. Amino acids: CASSDEQGPYGYTF.

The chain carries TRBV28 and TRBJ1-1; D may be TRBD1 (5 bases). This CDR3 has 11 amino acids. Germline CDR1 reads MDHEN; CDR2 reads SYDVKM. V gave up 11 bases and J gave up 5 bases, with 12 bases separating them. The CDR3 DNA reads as TGTGCCTTACGTAAGGGGACTGAAGCTTTCTTT. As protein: CALRKGTEAFF. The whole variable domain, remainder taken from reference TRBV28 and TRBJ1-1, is DVKVTQSSRYLVKRTGEKVFLECVQDMDHENMFWYRQDPGLGLRLIYFSYDVKMKEKGDIPEGYSVSREKKERFSLILESASTNQTSMYLCALRKGTEAFFGQGTRLTVV.

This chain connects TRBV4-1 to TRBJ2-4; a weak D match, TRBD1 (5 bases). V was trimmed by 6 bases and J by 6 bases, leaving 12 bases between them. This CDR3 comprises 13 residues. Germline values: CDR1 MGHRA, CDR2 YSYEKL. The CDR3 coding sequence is TGCGCCAGCAGTGATGGGGCCCTAAACATTCAGTACTTC. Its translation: CASSDGALNIQYF.

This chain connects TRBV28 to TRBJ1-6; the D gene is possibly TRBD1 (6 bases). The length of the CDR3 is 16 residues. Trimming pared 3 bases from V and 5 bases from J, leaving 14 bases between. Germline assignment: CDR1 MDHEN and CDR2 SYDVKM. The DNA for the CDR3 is TGTGCCAGCAGTTTTCAGGGGACGACGCATAATTCACCCCTCCACTTT. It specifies CASSFQGTTHNSPLHF.

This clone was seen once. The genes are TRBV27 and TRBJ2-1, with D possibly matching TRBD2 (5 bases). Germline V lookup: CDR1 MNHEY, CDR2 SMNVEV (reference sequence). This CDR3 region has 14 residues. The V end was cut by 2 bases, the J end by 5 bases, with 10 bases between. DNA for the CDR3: TGTGCCAGCAGTTTACAGCGGAGAAACAATGAGCAGTTCTTC. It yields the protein CASSLQRRNNEQFF.

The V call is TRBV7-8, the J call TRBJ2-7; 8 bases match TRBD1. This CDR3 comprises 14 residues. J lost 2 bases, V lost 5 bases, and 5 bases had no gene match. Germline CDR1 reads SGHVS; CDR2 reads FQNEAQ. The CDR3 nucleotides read TGTGCCAGCAGCCGAGGGACAGGCCCCTACGAGCAGTACTTC. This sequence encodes CASSRGTGPYEQYF.

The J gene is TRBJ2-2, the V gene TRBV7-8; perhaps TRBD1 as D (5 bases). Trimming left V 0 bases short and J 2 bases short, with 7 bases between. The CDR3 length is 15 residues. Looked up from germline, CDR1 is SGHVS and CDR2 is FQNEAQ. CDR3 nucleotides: TGTGCCAGCAGCTTAGCAGGGGTCAACACCGGGGAGCTGTTTTTT. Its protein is CASSLAGVNTGELFF.

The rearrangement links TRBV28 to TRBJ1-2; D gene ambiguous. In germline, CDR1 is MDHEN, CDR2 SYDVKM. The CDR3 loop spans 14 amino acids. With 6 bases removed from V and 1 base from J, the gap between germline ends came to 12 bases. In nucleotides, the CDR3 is TGTGCCAGCAGCCTGACACGTTTTAACTATGGCTACACCTTC. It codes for CASSLTRFNYGYTF.

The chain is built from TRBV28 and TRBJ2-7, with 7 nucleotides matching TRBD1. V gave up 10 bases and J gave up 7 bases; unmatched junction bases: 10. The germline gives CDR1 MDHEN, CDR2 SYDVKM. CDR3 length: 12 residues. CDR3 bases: TGTGCCACCTTAGGGGGCGCGGGTGAGCAGTACGTC. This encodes CATLGGAGEQYV.

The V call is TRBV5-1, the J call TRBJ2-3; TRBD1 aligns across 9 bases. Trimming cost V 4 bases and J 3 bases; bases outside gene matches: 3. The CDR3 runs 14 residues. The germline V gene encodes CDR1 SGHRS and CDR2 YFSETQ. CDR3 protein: CASSTGQGTDTQYF. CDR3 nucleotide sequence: TGCGCCAGCAGCACAGGACAGGGGACAGATACGCAGTATTTT.

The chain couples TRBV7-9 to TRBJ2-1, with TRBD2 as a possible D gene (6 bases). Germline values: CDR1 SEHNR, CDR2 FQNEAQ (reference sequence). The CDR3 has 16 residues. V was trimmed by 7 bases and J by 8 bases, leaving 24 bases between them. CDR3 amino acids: CASTSLQGGGDDEQFF. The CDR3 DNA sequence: TGTGCCAGCACCTCACTCCAGGGAGGCGGCGACGATGAGCAGTTCTTC.

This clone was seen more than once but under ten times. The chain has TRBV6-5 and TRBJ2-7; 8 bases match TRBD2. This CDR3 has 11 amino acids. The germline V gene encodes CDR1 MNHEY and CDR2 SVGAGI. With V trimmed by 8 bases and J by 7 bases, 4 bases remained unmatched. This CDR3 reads CASRGGLEQYV. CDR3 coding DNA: TGTGCCAGCCGGGGGGGGTTGGAGCAGTACGTC.

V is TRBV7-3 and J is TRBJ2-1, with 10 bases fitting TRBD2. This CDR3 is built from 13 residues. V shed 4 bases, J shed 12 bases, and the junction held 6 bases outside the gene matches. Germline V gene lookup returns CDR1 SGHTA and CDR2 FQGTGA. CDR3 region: CASSSPGTSVQFF. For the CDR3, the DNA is TGTGCCAGCAGCTCTCCTGGGACTAGCGTGCAGTTCTTC.

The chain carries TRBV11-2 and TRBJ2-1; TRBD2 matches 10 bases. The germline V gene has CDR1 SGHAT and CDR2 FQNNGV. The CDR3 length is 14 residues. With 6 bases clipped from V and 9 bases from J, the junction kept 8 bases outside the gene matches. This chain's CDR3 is CASRLAGAGSEQFF. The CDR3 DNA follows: TGTGCCAGCAGGCTAGCGGGAGCAGGAAGTGAGCAGTTCTTC.

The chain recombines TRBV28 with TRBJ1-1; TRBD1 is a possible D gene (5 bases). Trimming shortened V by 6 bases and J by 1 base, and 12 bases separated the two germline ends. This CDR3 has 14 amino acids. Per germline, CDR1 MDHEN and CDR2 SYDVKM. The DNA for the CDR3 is TGTGCCAGCAGGTCGGGGGATCCGAACACTGAAGCTTTCTTT. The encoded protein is CASRSGDPNTEAFF.

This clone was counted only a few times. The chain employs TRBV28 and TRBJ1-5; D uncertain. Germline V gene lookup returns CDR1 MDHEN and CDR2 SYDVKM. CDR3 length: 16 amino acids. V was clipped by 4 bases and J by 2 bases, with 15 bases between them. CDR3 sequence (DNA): TGTGCCAGCAGTTCGGAAGACGCGAGGCGCAATCAGCCCCAGCATTTT. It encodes CASSSEDARRNQPQHF.

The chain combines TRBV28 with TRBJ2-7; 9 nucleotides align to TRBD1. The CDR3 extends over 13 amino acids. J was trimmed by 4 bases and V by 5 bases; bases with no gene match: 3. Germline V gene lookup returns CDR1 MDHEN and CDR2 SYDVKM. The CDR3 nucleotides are TGTGCCAGCAGTGGACAGGGGAGGTACGAGCAGTACTTC. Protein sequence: CASSGQGRYEQYF.